This T cell receptor (beta chain) was captured by sequencing in a study of technical replicates of blood from a few donors. Sequenced by immunoSEQ multiplex PCR; TCRdb stores in-frame clones only, minus some. The top ten clones hold 0.21% of a sample with about 100,000 clones, nearly 96% of them seen once. The clonotype originates from a human donor in good health. Sequences were obtained from T cells isolated from PBMCs.

CDR3 residues: CASSSSNEQFF. The CDR3 region has the DNA TGTGCCAGCAGCTCGAGTAATGAGCAGTTCTTC. The chain uses TRBV11-2 and TRBJ2-1; D remains unclear. CDR3 length equals 11 residues. CDR1 and CDR2 (germline): SGHAT, FQNNGV. Trimming took off 4 bases at V and 7 bases at J, with 5 bases between the two ends.